The rows below give T cell receptor beta chains drawn from one sample of a study of blood T cell repertoires in COVID-19. Clones were sequenced by immunoSEQ multiplex PCR, and TCRdb holds only the in-frame ones, with some missing. The sample yields 200,000 to 250,000 clones, approximately 80% seen once. The specimen sequenced was PBMCs or T cells enriched from blood (not recorded which). These receptors came from a man aged 60-69 years who had recovered from COVID-19. Both conserved end residues are part of each CDR3. The D gene is left open where the match is weak. The size entry is marked missing in some rows and otherwise reads once, few, many or a size class.

v_call	j_call	clone_size	cdr3_length	d_call	cdr3_aa	cdr3_nt
TRBV6-6	TRBJ2-1	-	16	TRBD2	CASSYSQRGGYNEQFF	TGTGCCAGCAGTTACTCCCAGCGGGGGGGCTACAATGAGCAGTTCTTC
TRBV9	TRBJ1-6	-	15	TRBD1	CASSVEGQGNSPLHF	TGTGCCAGCAGCGTAGAGGGACAGGGGAATTCACCCCTCCACTTT
TRBV10-3	TRBJ1-1	once	11	-	CAISEGAEAFF	TGTGCCATCAGTGAAGGGGCTGAAGCTTTCTTT
TRBV2	TRBJ1-1	-	15	TRBD1	CASSNRQGGRTEAFF	TGTGCCAGCAGCAACCGACAGGGGGGACGGACTGAAGCTTTCTTT
TRBV7-9	TRBJ1-1	-	15	-	CASSARTALNTEAFF	TGTGCCAGCAGCGCCCGGACAGCCTTAAACACTGAAGCTTTCTTT
TRBV7-9	TRBJ2-5	-	13	-	CASSRLGSETQYF	TGTGCCAGCAGCCGACTAGGGTCTGAGACCCAGTACTTC
TRBV21-1	TRBJ1-3	-	15	-	CASSKALVSGNTIYF	TGTGCCAGCAGCAAAGCGCTCGTCAGTGGAAACACCATATATTTT
TRBV10-3	TRBJ1-2	-	15	-	CAISDGRRLINGYTF	TGTGCCATCAGTGATGGGCGGAGGCTTATAAATGGCTACACCTTC
TRBV13	TRBJ2-7	few	13	-	CASRQHASYEQYF	TGTGCCAGCAGACAACATGCATCTTACGAGCAGTACTTC
TRBV18	TRBJ2-3	-	16	-	CASSPGEFFGTDTQYF	TGTGCCAGCTCACCCGGGGAGTTCTTCGGCACAGATACGCAGTATTTT